Presented here are 20 T cell receptor beta chains from one specimen sequenced in a study of regulatory T cells in long-lasting Graves disease. Arm-PCR of CDR3 regions and iRepertoire HTBI primers were the basis on which TCR beta libraries were built. Each CDR3 protein is one row after TCRdb ran MiXCR on the multiplex PCR reads. The sample has around 400,000 distinct CDR3 sequences; approximately 15% are singletons. This sample's time point: newly diagnosed GD, antithyroid drugs for less than 3 months. Generation of the TCR library employed RNA extracted from PBMCs. These data also formed part of another study, on T cells in Graves' hyperthyroidism and ophthalmopathy.

The sequences come from peripheral blood mononuclear cells (PBMCs), collected at new diagnosis, from a patient treated with antithyroid drugs. The receptors come from a woman aged 40-49 years with Graves disease.

The chain carries TRBV11-3 and TRBJ2-5; 16 nucleotides line up with TRBD2. Germline V gene sequence: CDR1 SGHNT, CDR2 YENEEA. The CDR3 consists of 18 residues. The trim removed 5 bases at V and 5 bases at J, leaving 11 bases unmatched. The CDR3 protein is CASSTTRGTSGRGETQYF. The CDR3 nucleotides are TGTGCCAGCAGCACTACGCGAGGGACTAGCGGGAGGGGGGAGACCCAGTACTTC.

This clonotype occurred many times. The V gene is TRBV6-5, the J gene TRBJ1-1; D is unresolved. Per germline, CDR1 MNHEY and CDR2 SVGAGI. This CDR3 region has 19 residues. V dropped 0 bases and J dropped 8 bases, with 28 bases sitting between them. In DNA, the CDR3 is TGTGCCAGCAGTTACTCGAACGGGCAGTTGTCCCTAACGACTTACGAAGCTTTCTTT. Its translation: CASSYSNGQLSLTTYEAFF.

This clonotype was seen ten or more times. The V and J genes are TRBV24-1 and TRBJ2-3; tentative D call: TRBD2 (6 bases). This CDR3 has 13 amino acids. Germline CDR1 KGHDR, CDR2 SFDVKD. With 3 bases removed from V and 6 bases from J, the gap between germline ends came to 9 bases. DNA for the CDR3: TGTGCCACCAGTGATCGACTAGTCGATACGCAGTATTTT. Translation gives CATSDRLVDTQYF.

The chain employs TRBV12-3 or TRBV12-4 and TRBJ1-1; 9 bases align to TRBD1. This CDR3 spans 14 amino acids. V trimming: 5 bases; J trimming: 6 bases; junction bases outside the gene matches: 7. The CDR3 region is CASSHLDRGAEAFF. As DNA, the CDR3 is TGTGCCAGCAGTCACCTGGACAGGGGTGCTGAAGCTTTCTTT.

This clonotype has a count of ten or more. The rearrangement joins TRBV28 to TRBJ2-1; D remains unclear. CDR3 length: 13 amino acids. The V end lost 3 bases, the J end lost 9 bases, and 12 bases lay between the germline ends. Germline-derived CDR1 and CDR2 are MDHEN and SYDVKM. The CDR3 nucleotides read TGTGCCAGCAGTTTGGGAAGGACGGCTGAGCAGTTCTTC. Amino acid sequence: CASSLGRTAEQFF.

This clonotype has more than one count but fewer than ten. The genes are TRBV27 and TRBJ1-2, with a weak D call TRBD1 (5 bases). V was clipped by 2 bases and J by 4 bases, with 14 bases between them. Germline CDR1 and CDR2: MNHEY and SMNVEV (reference sequence). The CDR3 loop spans 15 amino acids. DNA for the CDR3: TGTGCCAGCAGTTTAGAGTTTGCAGGGACCTATGGCTACACCTTC. Encoded protein: CASSLEFAGTYGYTF.

This clonotype was counted at least ten times. The rearrangement joins TRBV28 to TRBJ2-5, with 9 bases lining up with TRBD2. The V and J ends lost 4 bases and 3 bases, in that order; junction bases with no gene match: 3. The CDR3 spans 14 residues. CDR1 MDHEN and CDR2 SYDVKM come from the germline V gene. The CDR3 is CASSSVAGEETQYF. The CDR3 region has the DNA TGTGCCAGCAGTTCTGTAGCGGGAGAAGAGACCCAGTACTTC.

Many counts were recorded for this clonotype. The genes are TRBV2 and TRBJ2-1; TRBD2 agrees at 9 bases. Looked up from germline, CDR1 is SNHLY and CDR2 is FYNNEI. The ends lost 10 bases at V and 6 bases at J; junction bases unmatched: 7. The CDR3 has 13 residues. CDR3 in DNA: TGTGCCACCACTAGCGGGCCCTCCAATGAGCAGTTCTTC. The encoded protein is CATTSGPSNEQFF.

This clonotype was observed a few times. This sequence joins TRBV29-1 and TRBJ1-1; D is unresolved. The V gene lost 3 bases and the J gene lost 5 bases, with 13 bases spanning the gap. The CDR3 totals 13 residues. Germline V lookup: CDR1 SQVTM, CDR2 ANQGSEA. DNA of the CDR3: TGCAGCGTTGAGGAGAGTCGAGGGACTGAAGCTTTCTTT. It translates to CSVEESRGTEAFF. Full variable domain (rest looked up from reference TRBV29-1 and TRBJ1-1): SAVISQKPSRDICQRGTSLTIQCQVDSQVTMMFWYRQQPGQSLTLIATANQGSEATYESGFVIDKFPISRPNLTFSTLTVSNMSPEDSSIYLCSVEESRGTEAFFGQGTRLTVV.

The rearrangement links TRBV19 to TRBJ2-1, with 7 bases matching TRBD2. CDR1 is LNHDA, CDR2 SQIVND, per germline (reference sequence). CDR3 size: 15 residues. The V segment lost 7 bases and the J segment 7 bases; nucleotides outside the gene matches: 13. The CDR3 DNA follows: TGTGCCAGTACTAGCGGCAGAAACTTCCAGAATGAGCAGTTCTTC. This gives the protein CASTSGRNFQNEQFF.

A few counts support this clonotype. The rearrangement uses TRBV6-5 and TRBJ2-1, with TRBD2 identical over 8 bases. The V segment lost 0 bases and the J segment 5 bases; nucleotides outside the gene matches: 6. This CDR3 comprises 16 residues. Germline values: CDR1 MNHEY, CDR2 SVGAGI. As DNA, the CDR3 is TGTGCCAGCAGTTACTCCAGGGCGGGAGGCAACAATGAGCAGTTCTTC. This gives the protein CASSYSRAGGNNEQFF.

This clonotype was observed many times. The V call is TRBV6-1, the J call TRBJ2-2; a weak D match, TRBD1 (5 bases). V was trimmed by 7 bases and J by 5 bases, leaving 14 bases between them. This CDR3 spans 14 amino acids. Germline CDR1 MNHNS, CDR2 SASEGT. The CDR3 DNA reads TGTGCCAGCACTCCCCAGGGTCGGACCGGGGAGCTGTTTTTT. It yields the protein CASTPQGRTGELFF.

This clonotype was detected ten times or more. A read error may produce the germline difference seen at one junction end. The gene calls are TRBV3-1 and TRBJ2-1; 8 positions agree with TRBD2. From germline, CDR1 is LGHDT and CDR2 YNNKEL (reference sequence). The CDR3 totals 16 residues. CDR3 DNA sequence: TGCGCCAGCAGCCAAGTCCCTAGCGGGCCTTACAATGAGCAGTTCTTC. It is translated as CASSQVPSGPYNEQFF.

This clonotype was detected many times. The V call is TRBV10-1, the J call TRBJ2-5; D is possibly TRBD1 (6 bases). The CDR3 is 15 residues long. V lost 0 bases and J lost 6, with 14 bases in between. Per the germline V gene, CDR1 is WNHNN and CDR2 is SYGVQD (reference sequence). CDR3 region: CASSESSGVGKTQYF. CDR3 nucleotide sequence: TGCGCCAGCAGTGAGTCCTCAGGGGTCGGGAAGACCCAGTACTTC.

As for this clonotype: Only one base separates this from a far larger clonotype, so it likely reflects a read error. The genes are TRBV2 and TRBJ2-7, with no clear D. The DNA end is a closer match to TRBJ2-5, so the J assignment may be wrong. The CDR3 has 15 amino acids. Per germline, CDR1 SNHLY and CDR2 FYNNEI. This CDR3 is CASTFAPSTEETQYF. Written as DNA, the CDR3 is TGTGCCAGCACGTTTGCCCCCTCGACCGAAGAGACCCAGTACTTC.

This chain joins TRBV19 and TRBJ1-1; D not resolved. Deletions cut 2 bases from V and 1 base from J, with 8 bases between. Germline CDR1 LNHDA, CDR2 SQIVND (reference sequence). The CDR3 sequence is 14 residues long. CDR3 in DNA: TGTGCCAGTAGTATACTGGGCACGAACACTGAAGCTTTCTTT. This encodes CASSILGTNTEAFF.

This clonotype was detected many times. CDR3 bases: TGCGCCAGCAGCTTGGCTATTAGAGCGGTGGGGGATGAGCAGTTCTTC. It specifies CASSLAIRAVGDEQFF. This rearrangement joins TRBV5-1 to TRBJ2-1, with D perhaps given as TRBD1 or TRBD2 (5 bases each). Trimming cost V 0 bases and J 8 bases, with 18 bases left between them. Germline loops: CDR1 SGHRS, CDR2 YFSETQ. The CDR3 contains 16 residues. Together with reference TRBV5-1 and TRBJ2-1, the CDR3 gives the full variable domain: KAGVTQTPRYLIKTRGQQVTLSCSPISGHRSVSWYQQTPGQGLQFLFEYFSETQRNKGNFPGRFSGRQFSNSRSEMNVSTLELGDSALYLCASSLAIRAVGDEQFFGPGTRLTVL.

In its sample, this clonotype was seen many times. This chain links TRBV5-1 with TRBJ1-1, with a tentative D call TRBD1 (5 bases). Germline V gene lookup returns CDR1 SGHRS and CDR2 YFSETQ. V lost 0 bases, J lost 3 bases, and 9 bases lay in between. CDR3 length equals 14 residues. CDR3 sequence: CASSLGGADTEAFF. CDR3 sequence (DNA): TGCGCCAGCAGCTTGGGAGGGGCGGACACTGAAGCTTTCTTT.

This clonotype was found many times. This chain links TRBV28 with TRBJ2-7, with TRBD2 as a possible D gene (5 bases). V was shortened by 6 bases and J by 7 bases, with 7 bases between the two germline ends. The CDR3 contains 10 residues. The germline V gene encodes CDR1 MDHEN and CDR2 SYDVKM. In DNA, the CDR3 is TGTGCCAGCAGGGACTTAGAGCAGTACTTC. Its translation: CASRDLEQYF.

This clonotype showed up many times. The V call is TRBV28, the J call TRBJ2-1; D is ambiguous. The V gene's germline CDR1 is MDHEN and CDR2 SYDVKM. Trimming removed 1 base at V and 10 bases at J, with 8 bases between. This CDR3 is 12 amino acids long. The CDR3 sequence: CASSLLGEEQFF. Written as DNA, the CDR3 is TGTGCCAGCAGTTTATTGGGTGAGGAGCAGTTCTTC.